Listed below are T cell receptor beta chains from one sample, sequenced in a study of regulatory dendritic cells for organ transplantation. The assay was immunoSEQ multiplex PCR, and TCRdb's table has in-frame clones only and misses some. The table lists 25,000 to 30,000 clones, 82% of them singletons. Specimen: naive CD8+ T cells from blood. The receptors derive from a human donor in good health. The CDR3 runs from the conserved cysteine through the conserved F or W. The D gene is left open where the match is weak. Clone size is stated in some rows and not others, as once, few, many or a class when expanded.

D,V,J,size,DNA,CDR3
-,TRBV27,TRBJ1-2,few,TGTGCCAGCAGACTTACAGGGTATGGCTATGGCTACACCTTC,CASRLTGYGYGYTF
TRBD1,TRBV5-6,TRBJ1-1,-,TGTGCCAGCAGCTATACAGGGGTTGGAACTGAAGCTTTCTTT,CASSYTGVGTEAFF
-,TRBV7-9,TRBJ2-7,-,TGTGCCACCATGAGGCTTAGCTCCTACGAGCAGTACTTC,CATMRLSSYEQYF
-,TRBV7-8,TRBJ1-5,-,TGTGCCAGCAGCTCCGTAGAGGCCCATCAGCCCCAGCATTTT,CASSSVEAHQPQHF
-,TRBV10-3,TRBJ1-1,-,TGTGCCACCCGCGGGGGGCGCGACACTGAAGCTTTCTTT,CATRGGRDTEAFF
TRBD2,TRBV6-5,TRBJ2-1,-,TGTGCCAGCACCTCGGGGGGGGGTCCGGAGCAGTTCTTC,CASTSGGGPEQFF
TRBD2,TRBV7-9,TRBJ2-1,-,TGTGCCAGCAGCTTTAGCGGGGGGACCTACAATGAGCAGTTCTTC,CASSFSGGTYNEQFF
TRBD1,TRBV29-1,TRBJ2-5,-,TGCAGCGTTGAACAATTCATAGAGGGGACAGGGGGTGGCCAAGAGACCCAGTACTTC,CSVEQFIEGTGGGQETQYF
-,TRBV15,TRBJ1-1,-,TGTGCCACCAGCAGAGATCGAATAAGAGGTTACACTGAAGCTTTCTTT,CATSRDRIRGYTEAFF
-,TRBV7-8,TRBJ2-3,few,TGTGCCAGCAGCAGAGATAGTTCTTTCACAGATACGCAGTATTTT,CASSRDSSFTDTQYF
TRBD1,TRBV7-9,TRBJ2-7,-,TGTGCCAGCAGCCCGCTCTTACCGACAGGGATCCCCTACGAGCAGTACTTC,CASSPLLPTGIPYEQYF
TRBD1,TRBV5-6,TRBJ2-1,once,TGTGCCAGCAGCCACTCCCCGGGACAGGGCCTGAATGAGCAGTTCTTC,CASSHSPGQGLNEQFF
TRBD2,TRBV6-5,TRBJ2-7,-,TGTGCCAGCAGTTACTCGCGGGGGGCCTTGAACGAGCAGTACTTC,CASSYSRGALNEQYF
-,TRBV2,TRBJ1-2,-,TGTGCCAGCAGTGGTGGACAGAACTATGGCTACACCTTC,CASSGGQNYGYTF
TRBD2,TRBV9,TRBJ2-3,-,TGTGCCAGCAGCGTAAAGACTAGCGCAAGCACAGATACGCAGTATTTT,CASSVKTSASTDTQYF
-,TRBV4-1,TRBJ1-6,few,TGCGCCAGCAGCCAAGTCCCAGGGCCCCTCCACTTT,CASSQVPGPLHF
TRBD1,TRBV5-6,TRBJ2-2,-,TGTGCCAGCAGCTTGTGGACAGGGCCCACCGGGGAGCTGTTTTTT,CASSLWTGPTGELFF
TRBD2,TRBV5-4,TRBJ2-3,-,TGTGCCAGAAATCTAGCGGGGGGGCTCGCAGATACGCAGTATTTT,CARNLAGGLADTQYF
TRBD1,TRBV9,TRBJ2-7,-,TGTGCCAGCAGCGCCGGGGACAGGGCCTACGAGCAGTACTTC,CASSAGDRAYEQYF
-,TRBV9,TRBJ1-6,once,TGTGCCAGCAGCGTTGGAGGGCCTCTGAATTCACCCCTCCACTTT,CASSVGGPLNSPLHF
-,TRBV6-5,TRBJ1-5,-,TGTGCCAGCAGGGCAGGGCCAACCAATCAGCCCCAGCATTTT,CASRAGPTNQPQHF
TRBD1,TRBV2,TRBJ1-4,-,TGTGCCAGCAGTGCTACAGGGGGCGATAATGAAAAACTGTTTTTT,CASSATGGDNEKLFF
TRBD1,TRBV4-3,TRBJ2-7,few,TGCGCCAGCAGCCCACAGGGGGGCCCCTACGAGCAGTACTTC,CASSPQGGPYEQYF
TRBD2,TRBV4-1,TRBJ2-7,few,TGCGCCAGCAGCCCCGGACTAGCCTACGAGCAGTACTTC,CASSPGLAYEQYF